This paragraph covers one T cell receptor beta chain sequence. One junction end disagrees with the germline gene, perhaps due to a read error. Per germline, CDR1 LGHNA and CDR2 YNFKEQ. The CDR3 sequence is 15 residues long. TCRdb reanalysed the 5' RACE reads using MiXCR and keeps one entry per CDR3 protein. The sample contains roughly 1.6 million distinct CDR3 sequences, around 29% of which appear only once. This sample stems from a study of identical twins. This chain connects TRBV4-2 to TRBJ2-5; 10 nucleotides agree with TRBD2. TRBJ2-7 matches the DNA end more closely, so the J call is doubtful. Sequenced material: cord blood. This receptor was obtained from a newborn girl in good health. CDR3 sequence: CAGSHPSGRAYEQYF. The CDR3 DNA reads TGTGCCGGCAGCCACCCTAGCGGGAGAGCCTACGAGCAGTACTTC.